This paragraph reports one TCR beta chain. The data were obtained in a study of T cell changes during pregnancy in multiple sclerosis. Some clones are missing from TCRdb's copy, which holds only in-frame ones; the method was immunoSEQ multiplex PCR. The sample contains about 100,000 clones, roughly 90% of which appear only once. The germline gives CDR1 SGDLS, CDR2 YYNGEE. This CDR3 has 20 residues. With V trimmed by 0 bases and J by 0 bases, 11 bases remained unmatched. The chain joins TRBV9 to TRBJ2-3; TRBD2 agrees at 12 bases. This TCR was recovered from a female donor with multiple sclerosis, enrolled in a pregnancy study. The source material was peripheral blood, sampled after pregnancy. The CDR3, as DNA: TGTGCCAGCAGCGTAGCTACGGCTAGCGGGGGGGACTTCAGCACAGATACGCAGTATTTT. This encodes CASSVATASGGDFSTDTQYF.